This T cell receptor (beta chain) comes out of a study of CD8+CD57+ T cells in acquired aplastic anemia. In the case of this clonotype: Its antigen remains unknown.

Patients who underwent sequencing had shown CD8+CD57+ cell expansion by flow cytometry. Among the patients, all had severe acquired aplastic anemia. Patients had not yet gotten any therapy when their blood was taken for sampling. Findings and limits, study-wide: Researchers reported that CD8+ Simpson's diversity was not significantly different in patients versus controls. Overlap between patients and controls comprised 25 to 35 CD8+ CDR3 sequences.

CDR1 and CDR2 from the germline V gene are DFQATT and SNEGSKA (reference sequence). The CDR3 loop spans 15 amino acids. V gave up 1 base and J gave up 4 bases, with 16 bases separating them. Template material for TCR beta VDJ and CDR3 profiling consisted of genomic DNA. TCRdb redid the calling of the reads with MiXCR, one entry per CDR3 protein. The sample holds about 150,000 distinct CDR3 sequences, roughly half seen once. V gene TRBV20-1 combines with J gene TRBJ1-1; D possibly corresponds to TRBD1 (5 bases). Sequenced input: sorted CD4+, CD8+, or CD8+CD57+ T cells (not recorded which) from PBMCs. This TCR was recovered from a human donor with aplastic anemia. CDR3 in amino acids: CSARAPGGRGTEAFF. Here the CDR3 DNA reads TGCAGTGCTAGAGCCCCGGGGGGTAGGGGCACTGAAGCTTTCTTT.